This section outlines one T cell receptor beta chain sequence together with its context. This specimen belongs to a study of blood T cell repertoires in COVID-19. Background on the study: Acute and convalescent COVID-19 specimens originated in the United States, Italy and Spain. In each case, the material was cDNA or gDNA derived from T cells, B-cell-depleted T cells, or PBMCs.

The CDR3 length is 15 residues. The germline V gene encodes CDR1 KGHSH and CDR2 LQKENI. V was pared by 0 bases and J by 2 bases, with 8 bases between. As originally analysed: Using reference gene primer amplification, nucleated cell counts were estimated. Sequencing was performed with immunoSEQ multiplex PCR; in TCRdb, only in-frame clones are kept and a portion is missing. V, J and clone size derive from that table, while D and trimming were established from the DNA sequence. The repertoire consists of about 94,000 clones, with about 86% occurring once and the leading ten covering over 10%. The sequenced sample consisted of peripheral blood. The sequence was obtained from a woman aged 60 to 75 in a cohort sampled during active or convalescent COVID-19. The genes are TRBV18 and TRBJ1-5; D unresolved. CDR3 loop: CASSPPPGGNQPQHF. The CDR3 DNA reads TGTGCCAGCTCACCACCCCCGGGTGGCAATCAGCCCCAGCATTTT.